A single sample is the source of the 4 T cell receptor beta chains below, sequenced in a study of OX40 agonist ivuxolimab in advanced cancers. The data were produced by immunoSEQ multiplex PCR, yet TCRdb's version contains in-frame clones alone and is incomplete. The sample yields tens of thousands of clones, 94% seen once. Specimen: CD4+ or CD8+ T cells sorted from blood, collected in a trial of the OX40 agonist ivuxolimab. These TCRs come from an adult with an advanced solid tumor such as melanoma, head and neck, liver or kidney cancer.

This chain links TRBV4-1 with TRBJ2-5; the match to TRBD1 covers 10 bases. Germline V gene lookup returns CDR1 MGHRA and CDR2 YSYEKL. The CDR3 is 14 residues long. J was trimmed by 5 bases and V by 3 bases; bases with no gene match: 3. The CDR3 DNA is TGCGCCAGCAGCCAGACAGGGGGCGGGGAGACCCAGTACTTC. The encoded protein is CASSQTGGGETQYF.

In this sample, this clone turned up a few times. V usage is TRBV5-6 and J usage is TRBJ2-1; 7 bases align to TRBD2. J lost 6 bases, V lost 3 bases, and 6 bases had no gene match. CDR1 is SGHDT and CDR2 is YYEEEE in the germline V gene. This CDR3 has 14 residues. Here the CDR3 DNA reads TGTGCCAGCAGCTGGGGACTATCCCTCAATGAGCAGTTCTTC. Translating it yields CASSWGLSLNEQFF. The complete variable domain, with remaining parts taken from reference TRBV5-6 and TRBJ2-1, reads DAGVTQSPTHLIKTRGQQVTLRCSPKSGHDTVSWYQQALGQGPQFIFQYYEEEERQRGNFPDRFSGHQFPNYSSELNVNALLLGDSALYLCASSWGLSLNEQFFGPGTRLTVL.

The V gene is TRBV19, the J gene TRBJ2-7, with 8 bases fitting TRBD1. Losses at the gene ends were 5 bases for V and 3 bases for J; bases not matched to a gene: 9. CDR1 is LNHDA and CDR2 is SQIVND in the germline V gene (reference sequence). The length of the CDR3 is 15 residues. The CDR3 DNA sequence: TGTGCCAGTAGTGAGGGGCGACAGGGGTTCTACGAGCAGTACTTC. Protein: CASSEGRQGFYEQYF.

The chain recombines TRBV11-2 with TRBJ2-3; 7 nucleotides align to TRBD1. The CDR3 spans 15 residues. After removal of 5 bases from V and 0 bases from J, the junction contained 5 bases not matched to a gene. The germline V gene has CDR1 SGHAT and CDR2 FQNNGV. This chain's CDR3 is CASSVRDRSTDTQYF. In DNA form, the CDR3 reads TGTGCCAGCAGCGTCCGGGACAGAAGCACAGATACGCAGTATTTT.